The 2 T cell receptor beta chains below come from one sample, sequenced in a study of cytomegalovirus exposure and HLA in healthy donors. The PCR had 60 Vbeta and 13 Jbeta primers. Measured with immunoSEQ multiplex PCR; TCRdb has only the in-frame clones, and not every one. This table holds over 150,000 clones, roughly 85% found once. The specimen sequenced was PBMCs. These TCRs come from a boy aged 2 to 9 in good health and CMV-seronegative.

This clone showed up just once. V gene TRBV27 combines with J gene TRBJ2-2; 7 positions agree with TRBD1. Germline trimming cut 5 bases from V and 0 bases from J; bases unmatched to any gene: 0. This CDR3 is built from 14 residues. The germline V gene has CDR1 MNHEY and CDR2 SMNVEV (reference sequence). The CDR3 nucleotides read TGTGCCAGCAGTACAGGGGCGAACACCGGGGAGCTGTTTTTT. Translation: CASSTGANTGELFF.

The rearrangement links TRBV10-2 to TRBJ1-1; D not certain. Germline CDR1 and CDR2: WSHSY and SAAADI. The CDR3 is 13 amino acids. Trimming pared 4 bases from V and 1 base from J, leaving 7 bases between. Here the CDR3 DNA reads TGCGCCAGCAGTGTCAGAAAGAACACTGAAGCTTTCTTT. Its protein product is CASSVRKNTEAFF.